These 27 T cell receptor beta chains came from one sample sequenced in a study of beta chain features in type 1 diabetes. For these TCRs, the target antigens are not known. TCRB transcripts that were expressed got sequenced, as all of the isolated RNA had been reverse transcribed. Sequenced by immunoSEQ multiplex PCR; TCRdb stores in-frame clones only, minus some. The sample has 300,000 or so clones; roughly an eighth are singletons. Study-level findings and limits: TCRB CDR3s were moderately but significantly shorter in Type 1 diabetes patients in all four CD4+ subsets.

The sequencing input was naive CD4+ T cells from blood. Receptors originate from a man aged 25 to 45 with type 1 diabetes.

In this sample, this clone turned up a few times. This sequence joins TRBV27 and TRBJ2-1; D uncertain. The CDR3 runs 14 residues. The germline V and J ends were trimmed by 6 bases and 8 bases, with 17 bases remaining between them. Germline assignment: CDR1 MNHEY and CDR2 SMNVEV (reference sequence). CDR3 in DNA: TGTGCCAGCAGAGCGAAGTTCTTCTCGGATGAGCAGTTCTTC. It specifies CASRAKFFSDEQFF.

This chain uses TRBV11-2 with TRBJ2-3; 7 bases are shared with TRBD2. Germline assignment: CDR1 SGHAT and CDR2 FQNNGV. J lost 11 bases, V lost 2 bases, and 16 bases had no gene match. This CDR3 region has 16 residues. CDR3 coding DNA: TGTGCCAGCAGCTTACGTCCAGGGAGGGAAAAGGGTGGGCAGTATTTT. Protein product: CASSLRPGREKGGQYF.

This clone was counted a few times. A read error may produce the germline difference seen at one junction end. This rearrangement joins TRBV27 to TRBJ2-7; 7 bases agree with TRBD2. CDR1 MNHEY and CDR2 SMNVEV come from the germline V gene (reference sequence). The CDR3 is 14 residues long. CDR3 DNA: TGTGCCGGCAGTTCGTCGGGGGGAACCTACGAGCAGTACTTC. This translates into CAGSSSGGTYEQYF.

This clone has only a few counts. The DNA of the CDR3 is TGCGCCAGCAGCCAAGCGGGAGGGCCAGTCATAGATACGCAGTATTTT. Protein product: CASSQAGGPVIDTQYF. V is TRBV4-1 and J is TRBJ2-3; 8 positions match TRBD2. The ends lost 1 base at V and 5 bases at J; junction bases unmatched: 8. From germline, CDR1 is MGHRA and CDR2 YSYEKL. The CDR3 loop spans 16 amino acids.

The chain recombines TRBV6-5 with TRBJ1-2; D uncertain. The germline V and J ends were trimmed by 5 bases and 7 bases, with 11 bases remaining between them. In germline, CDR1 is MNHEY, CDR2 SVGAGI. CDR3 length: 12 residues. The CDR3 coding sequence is TGTGCCAGCAGTAACGGGGTGGCTGGCTACACCTTC. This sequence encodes CASSNGVAGYTF.

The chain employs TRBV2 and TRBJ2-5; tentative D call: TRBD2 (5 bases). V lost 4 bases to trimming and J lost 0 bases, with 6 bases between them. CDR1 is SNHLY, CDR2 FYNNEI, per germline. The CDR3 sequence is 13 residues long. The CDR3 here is CASSVLDQETQYF. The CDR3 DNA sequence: TGTGCCAGCAGTGTACTAGACCAAGAGACCCAGTACTTC. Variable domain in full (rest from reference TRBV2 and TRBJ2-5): EPEVTQTPSHQVTQMGQEVILRCVPISNHLYFYWYRQILGQKVEFLVSFYNNEISEKSEIFDDQFSVERPDGSNFTLKIRSTKLEDSAMYFCASSVLDQETQYFGPGTRLLVL.

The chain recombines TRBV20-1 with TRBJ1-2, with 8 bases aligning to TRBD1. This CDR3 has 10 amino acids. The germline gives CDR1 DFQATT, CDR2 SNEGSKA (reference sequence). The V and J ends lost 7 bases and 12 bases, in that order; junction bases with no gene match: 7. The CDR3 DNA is TGCAGTGTTCCGGACAGGGCCCACACCTTC. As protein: CSVPDRAHTF.

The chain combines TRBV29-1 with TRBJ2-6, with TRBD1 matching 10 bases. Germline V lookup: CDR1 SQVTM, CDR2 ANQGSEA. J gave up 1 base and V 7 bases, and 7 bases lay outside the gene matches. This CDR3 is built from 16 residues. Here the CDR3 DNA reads TGCAGCGCCCAGACAGGGGGCATATCTGGGGCCAACGTCCTGACTTTC. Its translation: CSAQTGGISGANVLTF.

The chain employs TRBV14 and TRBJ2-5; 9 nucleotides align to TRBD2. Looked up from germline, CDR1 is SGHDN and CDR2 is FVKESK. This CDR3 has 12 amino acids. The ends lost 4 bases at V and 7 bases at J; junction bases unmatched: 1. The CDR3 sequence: CASSLSGRTQYF. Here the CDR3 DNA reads TGTGCCAGCAGCCTTAGCGGGAGGACCCAGTACTTC. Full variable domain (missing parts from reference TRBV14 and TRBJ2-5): EAGVTQFPSHSVIEKGQTVTLRCDPISGHDNLYWYRRVMGKEIKFLLHFVKESKQDESGMPNNRFLAERTGGTYSTLKVQPAELEDSGVYFCASSLSGRTQYFGPGTRLLVL.

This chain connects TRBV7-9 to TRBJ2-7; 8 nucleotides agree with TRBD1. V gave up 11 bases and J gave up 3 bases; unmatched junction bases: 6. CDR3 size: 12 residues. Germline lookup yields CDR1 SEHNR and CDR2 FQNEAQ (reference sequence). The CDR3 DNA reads TGTGCCTGGGGACAGGTTGGCTACGAGCAGTACTTC. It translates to CAWGQVGYEQYF.

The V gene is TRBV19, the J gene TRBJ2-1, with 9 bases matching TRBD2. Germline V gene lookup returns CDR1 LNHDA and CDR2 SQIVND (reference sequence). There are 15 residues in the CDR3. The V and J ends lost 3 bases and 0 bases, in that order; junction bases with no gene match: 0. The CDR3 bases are TGTGCCAGTAGTATGACTAGCGGCTCCTACAATGAGCAGTTCTTC. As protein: CASSMTSGSYNEQFF.

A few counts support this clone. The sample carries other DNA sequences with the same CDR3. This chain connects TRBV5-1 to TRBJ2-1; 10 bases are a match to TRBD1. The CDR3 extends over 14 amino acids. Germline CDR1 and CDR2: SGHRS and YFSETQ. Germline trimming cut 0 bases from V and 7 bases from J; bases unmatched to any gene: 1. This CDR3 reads CASSLGDRGNEQFF. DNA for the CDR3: TGCGCCAGCAGCTTGGGGGACAGGGGTAATGAGCAGTTCTTC.

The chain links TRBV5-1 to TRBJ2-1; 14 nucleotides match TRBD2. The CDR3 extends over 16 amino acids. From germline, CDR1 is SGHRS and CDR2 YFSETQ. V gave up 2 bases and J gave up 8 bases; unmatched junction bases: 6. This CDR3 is CASSFSGTSGSDEQFF. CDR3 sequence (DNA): TGCGCCAGCAGCTTCAGCGGGACTAGCGGGAGTGATGAGCAGTTCTTC.

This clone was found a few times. CDR3 sequence (DNA): TGTGCCAGCAGTGAGCCCCGACGGGGGAACACTGAAGCTTTCTTT. This translates into CASSEPRRGNTEAFF. The chain is built from TRBV25-1 and TRBJ1-1; D remains ambiguous. Germline loops: CDR1 MGHDK, CDR2 SYGVNS. The CDR3 covers 15 residues. The germline V and J ends were trimmed by 3 bases and 1 base, with 12 bases remaining between them.

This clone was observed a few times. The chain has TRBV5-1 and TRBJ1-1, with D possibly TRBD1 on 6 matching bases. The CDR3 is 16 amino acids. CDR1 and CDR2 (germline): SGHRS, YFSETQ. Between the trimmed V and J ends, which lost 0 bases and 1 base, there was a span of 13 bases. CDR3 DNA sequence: TGCGCCAGCAGCTTGGGATGGACAGTTCCGAACACTGAAGCTTTCTTT. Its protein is CASSLGWTVPNTEAFF.

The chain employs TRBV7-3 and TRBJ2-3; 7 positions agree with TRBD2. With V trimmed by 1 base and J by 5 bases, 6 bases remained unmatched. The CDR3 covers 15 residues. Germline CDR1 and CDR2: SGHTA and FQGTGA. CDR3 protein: CASSLMSGMVDTQYF. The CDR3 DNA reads TGTGCCAGCAGCTTAATGAGCGGGATGGTAGATACGCAGTATTTT.

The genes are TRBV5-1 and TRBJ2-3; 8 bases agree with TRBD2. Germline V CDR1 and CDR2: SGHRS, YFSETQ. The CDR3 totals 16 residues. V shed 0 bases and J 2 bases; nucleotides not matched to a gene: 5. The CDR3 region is CASSLATSGFTDTQYF. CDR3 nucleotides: TGCGCCAGCAGCTTGGCTACTAGCGGCTTCACAGATACGCAGTATTTT.

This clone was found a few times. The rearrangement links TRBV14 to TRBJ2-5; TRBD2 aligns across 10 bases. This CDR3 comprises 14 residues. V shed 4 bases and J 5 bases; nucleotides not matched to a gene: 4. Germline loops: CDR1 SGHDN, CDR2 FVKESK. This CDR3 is CASSPWTSGETQYF. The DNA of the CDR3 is TGTGCCAGCAGCCCTTGGACTAGCGGCGAGACCCAGTACTTC.

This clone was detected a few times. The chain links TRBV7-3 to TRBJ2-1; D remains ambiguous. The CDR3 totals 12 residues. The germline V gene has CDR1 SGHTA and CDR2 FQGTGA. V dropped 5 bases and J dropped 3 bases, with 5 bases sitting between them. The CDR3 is CASSLLYNEQFF. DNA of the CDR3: TGTGCCAGCAGCCTCCTCTACAATGAGCAGTTCTTC. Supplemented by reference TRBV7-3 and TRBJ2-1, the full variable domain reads GAGVSQTPSNKVTEKGKYVELRCDPISGHTALYWYRQSLGQGPEFLIYFQGTGAADDSGLPNDRFFAVRPEGSVSTLKIQRTERGDSAVYLCASSLLYNEQFFGPGTRLTVL.

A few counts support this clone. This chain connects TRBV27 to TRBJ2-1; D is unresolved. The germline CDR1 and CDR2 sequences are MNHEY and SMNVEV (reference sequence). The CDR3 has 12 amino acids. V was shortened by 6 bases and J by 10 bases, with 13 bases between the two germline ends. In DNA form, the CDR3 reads TGTGCCAGCAGCCCTAATAGCAGAGAGCAGTTCTTC. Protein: CASSPNSREQFF.

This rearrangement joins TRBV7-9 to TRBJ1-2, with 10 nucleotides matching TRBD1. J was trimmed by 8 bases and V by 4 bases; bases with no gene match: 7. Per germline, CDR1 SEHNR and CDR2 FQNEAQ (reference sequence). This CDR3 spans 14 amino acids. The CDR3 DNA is TGTGCCAGCAGCTCAAGGACAGGGGGGTACGGCTACACCTTC. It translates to CASSSRTGGYGYTF.

The CDR3 is CASGDRVDHEQYF. In nucleotides, the CDR3 is TGTGCCAGCGGAGACAGGGTTGACCACGAGCAGTACTTC. The chain links TRBV7-9 to TRBJ2-7; TRBD1 aligns across 7 bases. The CDR3 length is 13 residues. From germline, CDR1 is SEHNR and CDR2 FQNEAQ (reference sequence). The V segment lost 8 bases and the J segment 5 bases; nucleotides outside the gene matches: 9.

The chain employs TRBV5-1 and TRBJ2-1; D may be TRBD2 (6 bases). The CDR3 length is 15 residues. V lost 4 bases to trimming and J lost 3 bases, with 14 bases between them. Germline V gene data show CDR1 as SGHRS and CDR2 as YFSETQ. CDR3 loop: CASSEPPSDYNEQFF. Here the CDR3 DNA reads TGCGCCAGCAGCGAGCCACCTAGCGACTACAATGAGCAGTTCTTC.

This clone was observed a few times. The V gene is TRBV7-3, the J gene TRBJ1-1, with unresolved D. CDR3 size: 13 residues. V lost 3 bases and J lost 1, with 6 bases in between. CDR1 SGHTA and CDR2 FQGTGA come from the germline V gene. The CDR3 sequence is CASSFGGNTEAFF. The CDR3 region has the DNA TGTGCCAGCAGCTTCGGAGGGAACACTGAAGCTTTCTTT. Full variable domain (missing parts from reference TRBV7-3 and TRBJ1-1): GAGVSQTPSNKVTEKGKYVELRCDPISGHTALYWYRQSLGQGPEFLIYFQGTGAADDSGLPNDRFFAVRPEGSVSTLKIQRTERGDSAVYLCASSFGGNTEAFFGQGTRLTVV.

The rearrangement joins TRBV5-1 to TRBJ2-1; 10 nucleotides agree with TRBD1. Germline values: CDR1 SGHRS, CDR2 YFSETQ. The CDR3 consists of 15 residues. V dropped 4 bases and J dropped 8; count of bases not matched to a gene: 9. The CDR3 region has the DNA TGCGCCAGCAGCCCCGGACAGGGGGGACCCGATGAGCAGTTCTTC. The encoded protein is CASSPGQGGPDEQFF.

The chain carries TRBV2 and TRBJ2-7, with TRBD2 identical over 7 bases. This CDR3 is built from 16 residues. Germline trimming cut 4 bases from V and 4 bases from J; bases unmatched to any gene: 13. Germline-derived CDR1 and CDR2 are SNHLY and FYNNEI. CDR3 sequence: CASSVSMGSSGYEQYF. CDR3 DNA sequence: TGTGCCAGCAGTGTTTCCATGGGGTCTAGCGGATACGAGCAGTACTTC.

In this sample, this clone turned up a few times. The CDR3: CASSGGDEQYF. CDR3 nucleotides: TGTGCCAGTAGTGGAGGGGACGAGCAGTACTTC. The chain uses TRBV19 and TRBJ2-5; weak D call: TRBD2 (6 bases). The J call may not be correct, given that the DNA end is closer to TRBJ2-7. CDR1 LNHDA and CDR2 SQIVND come from the germline V gene (reference sequence). The CDR3 spans 11 residues.